These 29 T cell receptor beta chains were all obtained from the same sample, sequenced in a study of identical twins. MiXCR, run by TCRdb on the 5' RACE reads, gives a single entry per CDR3 protein. The sample includes about 240,000 distinct CDR3 sequences, 6% to 8% of them seen just once. These data are also associated with another study on yellow fever vaccine responses in identical twins.

The sample was CD8+ T cells sorted from blood. The receptors derive from a woman between 18 and 30 years old in good health.

The chain carries TRBV27 and TRBJ2-1, with 8 positions matching TRBD1. J lost 8 bases, V lost 2 bases, and 8 bases had no gene match. This CDR3 has 15 amino acids. The germline CDR1 and CDR2 sequences are MNHEY and SMNVEV (reference sequence). This chain's CDR3 is CASSLMAGGRDEQFF. Here the CDR3 DNA reads TGTGCCAGCAGTTTAATGGCAGGGGGCAGGGATGAGCAGTTCTTC.

Only a few counts were recorded for this clonotype. The chain carries TRBV6-1 and TRBJ1-5, with D perhaps TRBD1 (5 bases). V lost 6 bases to trimming and J lost 4 bases, with 10 bases between them. Germline CDR1 MNHNS, CDR2 SASEGT. The CDR3 sequence is 13 residues long. The CDR3 bases are TGTGCCAGCAGCTGGGGCCAGAATCAGCCCCAGCATTTT. The encoded protein is CASSWGQNQPQHF.

This clonotype showed up many times. The CDR3 loop reads CAWQGGATEAFF. The CDR3 DNA sequence: TGTGCCTGGCAAGGGGGAGCCACTGAAGCTTTCTTT. The chain is built from TRBV2 and TRBJ1-1, with D perhaps matching TRBD1 (6 bases). This CDR3 is 12 amino acids long. The germline CDR1 and CDR2 sequences are SNHLY and FYNNEI. The V and J ends lost 11 bases and 4 bases respectively, with 14 bases between them.

In its sample, this clonotype was seen a few times. The rearrangement uses TRBV11-2 and TRBJ2-1; D tentatively reads TRBD1 or TRBD2 (6 bases each). Germline CDR1 is SGHAT and CDR2 is FQNNGV. Trimming pared 2 bases from V and 4 bases from J, leaving 12 bases between. The CDR3 is 15 amino acids. CDR3 coding DNA: TGTGCCAGCAGCTTACCCGAGGGGGGATACAATGAGCAGTTCTTC. It encodes CASSLPEGGYNEQFF.

The chain is built from TRBV9 and TRBJ2-3, with D possibly TRBD2 on 6 matching bases. The CDR3 contains 15 residues. Trimming removed 3 bases at V and 3 bases at J, with 14 bases between. Germline CDR1 is SGDLS and CDR2 is YYNGEE. CDR3 region: CASSEPGVGTDTQYF. In nucleotides, the CDR3 is TGTGCCAGCAGCGAACCGGGAGTGGGGACAGATACGCAGTATTTT.

This clonotype was recorded a few times. V is TRBV7-9 and J is TRBJ2-7; maybe TRBD2 (6 bases). The CDR3 is 16 residues long. The V end lost 5 bases, the J end lost 3 bases, and 20 bases lay between the germline ends. The germline gives CDR1 SEHNR, CDR2 FQNEAQ (reference sequence). CDR3: CASSKEVGGGGYEQYF. In DNA form, the CDR3 reads TGTGCCAGCAGCAAGGAGGTGGGGGGAGGAGGCTACGAGCAGTACTTC.

Many counts were recorded for this clonotype. The chain couples TRBV28 to TRBJ2-7; D gene unclear. Per the germline V gene, CDR1 is MDHEN and CDR2 is SYDVKM. This CDR3 is 14 amino acids long. V gave up 5 bases and J gave up 1 base, with 12 bases separating them. The CDR3: CASSPAVGSYEQYF. DNA for the CDR3: TGTGCCAGCAGTCCCGCGGTGGGGTCCTACGAGCAGTACTTC.

This clonotype was counted many times. This chain links TRBV6-2 or TRBV6-3 with TRBJ1-5; D not resolved. The V end was cut by 2 bases, the J end by 3 bases, with 8 bases between. This CDR3 spans 14 amino acids. Germline V gives CDR1 MNHEY, CDR2 SVGEGT. The CDR3 protein is CASSYGRYNQPQHF. The CDR3 DNA reads TGTGCCAGCAGTTACGGACGGTACAATCAGCCCCAGCATTTT.

This clonotype was observed many times. The J gene is TRBJ1-5, the V gene TRBV4-1, with TRBD1 identical over 7 bases. After removal of 1 base from V and 7 bases from J, the junction contained 7 bases not matched to a gene. The CDR3 sequence is 15 residues long. Germline lookup yields CDR1 MGHRA and CDR2 YSYEKL. This chain's CDR3 is CASSQVDDRDQPQHF. The DNA of the CDR3 is TGCGCCAGCAGCCAAGTTGACGACAGGGACCAGCCCCAGCATTTT.

DNA of the CDR3: TGTGCCACCAGTGATTTCTCAAGTCTTGGGGGGACCGGGGAGCTGTTTTTT. Translation gives CATSDFSSLGGTGELFF. This chain uses TRBV24-1 with TRBJ2-2, with a weak D call TRBD2 (6 bases). There are 17 residues in the CDR3. Per the germline V gene, CDR1 is KGHDR and CDR2 is SFDVKD. Trimming took off 1 base at V and 5 bases at J, with 16 bases between the two ends.

This clonotype has more than one count but fewer than ten. V is TRBV4-1 and J is TRBJ1-5; D is possibly TRBD1 (5 bases). V gave up 1 base and J gave up 2 bases, with 12 bases separating them. The germline V gene encodes CDR1 MGHRA and CDR2 YSYEKL. This CDR3 spans 16 amino acids. CDR3 bases: TGCGCCAGCAGCCAAGCCCGGGGGGTAGGCAATCAGCCCCAGCATTTT. This encodes CASSQARGVGNQPQHF.

This clonotype came up many times. CDR3 protein: CSVAFASSGSYEQYF. The CDR3 DNA reads as TGCAGCGTTGCCTTCGCGTCGAGCGGGAGTTACGAGCAGTACTTC. The rearrangement joins TRBV29-1 to TRBJ2-7, with 8 bases aligning to TRBD2. After removal of 4 bases from V and 4 bases from J, the junction contained 12 bases not matched to a gene. CDR1 is SQVTM, CDR2 ANQGSEA, per germline. The CDR3 consists of 15 residues.

This clonotype came up many times. The V call is TRBV7-9, the J call TRBJ1-2, with D uncertain. The CDR3 totals 15 residues. Trimming cost V 5 bases and J 8 bases, with 21 bases left between them. Per germline, CDR1 SEHNR and CDR2 FQNEAQ (reference sequence). CDR3 loop: CASSPPNGHSMGYTF. Written as DNA, the CDR3 is TGTGCCAGCAGCCCCCCAAATGGGCACTCAATGGGCTACACCTTC. The full variable domain, in which reference TRBV7-9 and TRBJ1-2 provide the parts outside the CDR3, is DTGVSQNPRHKITKRGQNVTFRCDPISEHNRLYWYRQTLGQGPEFLTYFQNEAQLEKSRLLSDRFSAERPKGSFSTLEIQRTEQGDSAMYLCASSPPNGHSMGYTFGSGTRLTVV.

This clonotype was seen repeatedly, ten times or more. The chain couples TRBV5-1 to TRBJ1-3; TRBD1 matches at 12 bases. V shed 4 bases, J shed 2 bases, and the junction held 10 bases outside the gene matches. The CDR3 sequence is 18 residues long. Per the germline V gene, CDR1 is SGHRS and CDR2 is YFSETQ. CDR3 residues: CASSAGTGGIYAGNTIYF. Written as DNA, the CDR3 is TGCGCCAGCAGCGCGGGGACAGGGGGCATTTACGCTGGAAACACCATATATTTT.

This clonotype has a handful of counts. V is TRBV5-1 and J is TRBJ2-7; D is undetermined. The CDR3 extends over 16 amino acids. Trimming left V 2 bases short and J 4 bases short, with 19 bases between. Germline V gene lookup returns CDR1 SGHRS and CDR2 YFSETQ. CDR3 nucleotides: TGCGCCAGCAGCTTCGCTTCGAACCCCCAACGTTACGAGCAGTACTTC. It translates to CASSFASNPQRYEQYF.

The chain has TRBV14 and TRBJ2-7, with 8 bases lining up with TRBD2. Looked up from germline, CDR1 is SGHDN and CDR2 is FVKESK. V shed 1 base and J 3 bases; nucleotides not matched to a gene: 8. This CDR3 has 16 residues. CDR3 protein: CASSQGPTGGDYEQYF. CDR3 sequence (DNA): TGTGCCAGCAGCCAAGGACCTACGGGAGGGGACTACGAGCAGTACTTC. Drawing the rest from reference TRBV14 and TRBJ2-7, the complete variable domain is EAGVTQFPSHSVIEKGQTVTLRCDPISGHDNLYWYRRVMGKEIKFLLHFVKESKQDESGMPNNRFLAERTGGTYSTLKVQPAELEDSGVYFCASSQGPTGGDYEQYFGPGTRLTVT.

Ten or more counts support this clonotype. The chain combines TRBV3-1 with TRBJ1-4; D gene ambiguous. CDR3 length equals 16 residues. Germline values: CDR1 LGHDT, CDR2 YNNKEL (reference sequence). V was shortened by 2 bases and J by 3 bases, with 13 bases between the two germline ends. CDR3 bases: TGTGCCAGCAGCCAACCTACCTCGGCGGCTAATGAAAAACTGTTTTTT. As protein: CASSQPTSAANEKLFF.

The table lists this clonotype with a few counts. The chain has TRBV20-1 and TRBJ2-3, with 7 bases aligning to TRBD2. The V gene's germline CDR1 is DFQATT and CDR2 SNEGSKA (reference sequence). This CDR3 contains 17 residues. V shed 0 bases and J 0 bases; nucleotides not matched to a gene: 9. CDR3 loop: CSARDSRLADSTDTQYF. CDR3 nucleotides: TGCAGTGCTAGAGATTCCCGTCTAGCGGATAGCACAGATACGCAGTATTTT.

The J gene is TRBJ2-1, the V gene TRBV6-5; TRBD1 is a possible D gene (6 bases). Germline V gene data show CDR1 as MNHEY and CDR2 as SVGAGI. The CDR3 runs 15 residues. V gave up 2 bases and J gave up 6 bases, with 14 bases separating them. The CDR3 spells CASSYGQGPGNEQFF. The CDR3 DNA sequence: TGTGCCAGCAGTTACGGCCAGGGGCCCGGCAATGAGCAGTTCTTC.

This clonotype was detected many times. This chain uses TRBV13 with TRBJ2-1; 8 bases are shared with TRBD2. Germline V gene sequence: CDR1 PRHDT, CDR2 FYEKMQ (reference sequence). CDR3 length equals 14 residues. J was trimmed by 8 bases and V by 2 bases; bases with no gene match: 5. This chain's CDR3 is CASSLRGTRDEQFF. In DNA form, the CDR3 reads TGTGCCAGCAGCTTACGGGGGACTAGGGATGAGCAGTTCTTC.

The chain combines TRBV4-1 with TRBJ1-5; 10 positions match TRBD1. The CDR3 totals 17 residues. Per germline, CDR1 MGHRA and CDR2 YSYEKL. Germline trimming cut 4 bases from V and 4 bases from J; bases unmatched to any gene: 10. CDR3 loop: CASSRRVKDRGNQPQHF. The CDR3 nucleotides read TGCGCCAGCAGCCGCAGAGTTAAGGACAGGGGGAATCAGCCCCAGCATTTT.

This clonotype was observed many times. This chain links TRBV29-1 with TRBJ2-1, with 10 bases fitting TRBD2. V was pared by 0 bases and J by 6 bases, with 5 bases of the junction left unmatched. The germline gives CDR1 SQVTM, CDR2 ANQGSEA. The CDR3 has 15 amino acids. For the CDR3, the DNA is TGCAGCGTTGAAGATCAAGCGGGAGGGGGCAATGAGCAGTTCTTC. Its protein product is CSVEDQAGGGNEQFF.

This chain connects TRBV28 to TRBJ2-7; 10 nucleotides match TRBD1. Per germline, CDR1 MDHEN and CDR2 SYDVKM. This CDR3 contains 16 residues. V lost 5 bases and J lost 5; bases outside the gene matches: 12. The CDR3 nucleotides are TGTGCCAGCAGTATCCTAAAGACAGGGGGCGCGGACGAGCAGTACTTC. This gives the protein CASSILKTGGADEQYF.

The J gene is TRBJ2-7, the V gene TRBV20-1; D might be TRBD1 (6 bases). The CDR3 runs 15 residues. V lost 3 bases and J lost 2, with 17 bases in between. From germline, CDR1 is DFQATT and CDR2 SNEGSKA (reference sequence). The CDR3 sequence is CSARPHGGLPYEQYF. DNA for the CDR3: TGCAGTGCTAGGCCTCATGGGGGCCTCCCCTACGAGCAGTACTTC.

This clonotype came up many times. The V and J genes are TRBV5-1 and TRBJ2-7, with no clear D. The CDR3 has 14 amino acids. V lost 0 bases and J lost 3, with 10 bases in between. In germline, CDR1 is SGHRS, CDR2 YFSETQ. DNA for the CDR3: TGCGCCAGCAGCTTGGGGGGTTTGAACTACGAGCAGTACTTC. It translates to CASSLGGLNYEQYF.

This clonotype occurred a few times. This rearrangement joins TRBV28 to TRBJ1-2; 12 bases match TRBD1. Germline values: CDR1 MDHEN, CDR2 SYDVKM. V gave up 2 bases and J gave up 8 bases; unmatched junction bases: 3. The CDR3 spans 14 residues. For the CDR3, the DNA is TGTGCCAGCAGTTTACCAGGGACAGGGGGCGGCTACACCTTC. Protein product: CASSLPGTGGGYTF.

This clonotype was seen at least ten times. J is TRBJ2-7 and V is TRBV29-1; 8 bases agree with TRBD2. CDR3 length: 15 residues. The germline V gene encodes CDR1 SQVTM and CDR2 ANQGSEA. Trimming removed 3 bases from V and 6 bases from J; junction bases left unmatched: 13. CDR3 in DNA: TGCAGCGTTGAGCATCTTCTAGCGGGTGGTGTCGAGCAGTACTTC. It codes for CSVEHLLAGGVEQYF.

The gene calls are TRBV20-1 and TRBJ2-5; 8 positions agree with TRBD2. CDR1 is DFQATT, CDR2 SNEGSKA, per germline (reference sequence). The CDR3 is made up of 17 amino acids. V gave up 0 bases and J gave up 4 bases; unmatched junction bases: 13. CDR3 coding DNA: TGCAGTGCTAGAGATGGGAATAGCGGGATTGTGATAGAGACCCAGTACTTC. As protein: CSARDGNSGIVIETQYF.

The CDR3, as DNA: TGCAGTGCTAGAGTGATCGAGACCCAGTACTTC. Translating it yields CSARVIETQYF. The genes are TRBV20-1 and TRBJ2-5; unclear D gene. V was shortened by 1 base and J by 5 bases, with 5 bases between the two germline ends. CDR1 and CDR2 from the germline V gene are DFQATT and SNEGSKA (reference sequence). The CDR3 covers 11 residues.